These T cell receptor beta chains were read from a single sample in a study of cytomegalovirus exposure and HLA in healthy donors. Clones were read by immunoSEQ multiplex PCR, and TCRdb kept only the in-frame ones, dropping some. Of approximately 150,000 clones in the sample, 78% were seen once. Material: PBMCs. The receptors were gathered from a middle-aged woman in good health and CMV-seropositive. Both conserved end residues are part of each CDR3. D genes are given only for firm matches. Clone size is not always given. Where it is, it says once, few, many or a class for expanded clones.

>TRBV29-1|-|-|TRBJ1-1
CSVEGQGWMNTEAFF
TGCAGCGTTGAAGGGCAGGGGTGGATGAACACTGAAGCTTTCTTT
>TRBV4-1|-|-|TRBJ2-7
CASSQGPSEAYEQYF
TGCGCCAGCAGCCAGGGTCCCAGCGAGGCCTACGAGCAGTACTTC
>TRBV28|-|-|TRBJ2-7
CASSSGDWQSYEQYF
TGTGCCAGCAGTTCCGGGGACTGGCAAAGCTACGAGCAGTACTTC
>TRBV18|TRBD2|once|TRBJ2-7
CASSQGGLAGIYEQYF
TGTGCCAGCTCACAGGGGGGACTAGCGGGCATCTACGAGCAGTACTTC
>TRBV11-2|-|-|TRBJ1-2
CASSSPARHPEDGYTF
TGTGCCAGCAGCTCACCAGCGCGTCACCCGGAGGATGGCTACACCTTC
>TRBV9|TRBD2|-|TRBJ2-2
CASSAQGLAYTGELFF
TGTGCCAGCAGCGCCCAGGGACTAGCATACACCGGGGAGCTGTTTTTT
>TRBV10-3|-|-|TRBJ2-7
CAISESGGAREQYF
TGTGCCATCAGTGAGTCAGGGGGAGCTAGGGAGCAGTACTTC
>TRBV29-1|TRBD1|-|TRBJ2-1
CSAQQGRGSYNEQFF
TGCAGCGCTCAACAGGGGAGAGGCTCCTACAATGAGCAGTTCTTC
>TRBV25-1|-|-|TRBJ1-2
CASQGRRGYTF
TGTGCCAGCCAGGGGCGGAGGGGCTACACCTTC
>TRBV5-1|-|few|TRBJ1-5
CASSPAVPQSHQPQHF
TGCGCCAGCAGCCCCGCCGTCCCACAGAGCCATCAGCCCCAGCATTTT
>TRBV28|-|-|TRBJ2-7
CASRKETYEQYF
TGTGCCAGCAGGAAGGAGACCTACGAGCAGTACTTC
>TRBV29-1|-|-|TRBJ2-3
CSVGRGSTDTQYF
TGCAGCGTTGGTAGGGGGAGCACAGATACGCAGTATTTT
>TRBV6-5|-|few|TRBJ1-2
CASSYLNRDAYTF
TGTGCCAGCAGTTACCTAAACAGGGATGCCTACACCTTC
>TRBV15|TRBD2|once|TRBJ2-3
CATSRKREDPPQYF
TGTGCCACCAGCAGGAAGCGGGAGGACCCCCCGCAGTATTTT
>TRBV7-2|-|-|TRBJ2-7
CASSPPGVQSYEQYF
TGTGCCAGCAGCCCCCCCGGAGTACAATCCTACGAGCAGTACTTC
>TRBV6-5|TRBD1|few|TRBJ1-6
CASSYSDGQGDSPLHF
TGTGCCAGCAGTTACTCGGACGGACAGGGGGATTCACCCCTCCACTTT
>TRBV19|-|few|TRBJ2-3
CASSMGAGKGTQYF
TGTGCCAGTAGTATGGGTGCGGGTAAAGGTACGCAGTATTTT
>TRBV5-4|TRBD1|once|TRBJ2-7
CASSPGTGAYSYEQYF
TGTGCCAGCAGCCCAGGGACAGGGGCGTACTCCTACGAGCAGTACTTC
>TRBV5-1|TRBD2|-|TRBJ2-7
CASSPTGTSPHEQYF
TGCGCCAGCAGTCCTACCGGGACTAGCCCCCACGAGCAGTACTTC
>TRBV13|TRBD1|once|TRBJ2-1
CASSHGTGLNEQFF
TGTGCCAGCAGCCACGGGACAGGGCTCAATGAGCAGTTCTTC
>TRBV28|TRBD1|once|TRBJ1-1
CASSSSTGGWDTEAFF
TGTGCCAGCAGTTCATCGACAGGGGGCTGGGACACTGAAGCTTTCTTT
>TRBV4-1|-|-|TRBJ2-7
CASSQGGATATYEQYF
TGCGCCAGCAGCCAAGGTGGAGCTACCGCAACCTACGAGCAGTACTTC
>TRBV11-2|-|-|TRBJ2-7
CASSPWRDYEQYF
TGTGCCAGCAGCCCATGGCGGGACTACGAGCAGTACTTC
>TRBV7-2|TRBD2|-|TRBJ2-1
CASSLLASGYNEQFF
TGTGCCAGCAGCCTCCTAGCTAGCGGGTACAATGAGCAGTTCTTC
>TRBV27|-|-|TRBJ2-7
CDVYGGTGSYEQYF
TGTGATGTGTACGGGGGGACAGGCTCCTACGAGCAGTACTTC
>TRBV7-8|TRBD1|-|TRBJ2-7
CASSLDRVNEQYF
TGTGCCAGCAGCCTAGACAGGGTAAACGAGCAGTACTTC
>TRBV19|TRBD1|-|TRBJ1-5
CASSIGGQGNQPQHF
TGTGCCAGTAGTATTGGGGGACAGGGCAATCAGCCCCAGCATTTT
>TRBV5-6|-|-|TRBJ1-2
CASSLRAGNYGYTF
TGTGCCAGCAGCTTGAGGGCAGGGAACTATGGCTACACCTTC
>TRBV11-2|TRBD1|-|TRBJ1-4
CASSLGPADRGNEKLFF
TGTGCCAGCAGCTTAGGGCCCGCGGACAGGGGAAACGAAAAACTGTTTTTT
>TRBV5-1|TRBD1|-|TRBJ2-1
CASSLNDGQDGDEQFF
TGCGCCAGCAGCTTAAACGACGGACAGGACGGGGATGAGCAGTTCTTC
>TRBV29-1|TRBD2|-|TRBJ2-7
CSVGYLLAGSYEQYF
TGCAGCGTTGGCTACCTACTAGCGGGAAGTTACGAGCAGTACTTC
>TRBV5-1|-|few|TRBJ2-7
CASSLQRAPSYEQYF
TGCGCCAGCAGCTTGCAGCGGGCGCCCTCCTACGAGCAGTACTTC
>TRBV5-1|-|-|TRBJ2-2
CASSLIGLNTGELFF
TGCGCCAGCAGCCTTATTGGACTGAACACCGGGGAGCTGTTTTTT
>TRBV19|-|-|TRBJ2-4
CASSLGQIGGNIQYF
TGTGCCAGTAGTCTTGGACAGATCGGAGGAAACATTCAGTACTTC
>TRBV5-4|TRBD2|many|TRBJ2-3
CASRVSGITKDTQYF
TGTGCCAGCAGGGTTAGCGGGATTACTAAAGATACGCAGTATTTT
>TRBV5-6|-|few|TRBJ2-5
CASSLQTVPETQYF
TGTGCCAGCAGCCTCCAGACTGTACCTGAGACCCAGTACTTC
>TRBV5-1|-|few|TRBJ2-7
CASSRPSDSYEQYF
TGCGCCAGCAGTCGTCCTAGCGACTCCTACGAGCAGTACTTC
>TRBV18|-|-|TRBJ1-2
CASSPMRETYGYTF
TGTGCCAGCTCACCAATGAGGGAAACCTATGGCTACACCTTC
>TRBV19|TRBD2|-|TRBJ2-1
CASSPGLRGSYNEQFF
TGTGCCAGTAGTCCGGGACTACGGGGCTCCTACAATGAGCAGTTCTTC
>TRBV7-9|TRBD2|once|TRBJ2-2
CASSYPKGRANTGELFF
TGTGCCAGCAGTTACCCCAAGGGGAGGGCGAACACCGGGGAGCTGTTTTTT
>TRBV13|TRBD2|once|TRBJ2-7
CASSRGGGRHSEQYF
TGTGCCAGCAGCCGGGGTGGCGGGAGACATTCCGAGCAGTACTTC
>TRBV6-1|TRBD1|-|TRBJ2-5
CASSGQAQRTQYF
TGTGCCAGCAGCGGACAGGCCCAGAGGACCCAGTACTTC
>TRBV5-1|TRBD2|-|TRBJ2-7
CASRREGGPYEQYF
TGCGCCAGCAGGCGGGAGGGGGGCCCCTACGAGCAGTACTTC